The entry below gives a single T cell receptor beta chain sequence along with its context. Its target is not known. It was with 60 Vbeta and 13 Jbeta primers that the PCR ran. TCRdb's copy holds only in-frame clones and misses some; the assay was immunoSEQ multiplex PCR. The specimen's table records about 88,000 clones. The data were taken from a study of cytomegalovirus exposure and HLA in healthy donors. Study-wide points: TCR association rates varied by HLA locus in a later analysis, with DRB1 highest and HLA-C lowest. Another analysis was done later, and it associated approximately 18,000 TCR beta sequences with HLA alleles at 0.05 false discovery rate. Some public TCRs appeared in many individuals, while most sequences were rare.

V was trimmed by 1 base and J by 6 bases, leaving 13 bases between them. CDR1 is SGHTA, CDR2 FQGNSA, per germline. This CDR3 spans 14 amino acids. The material sequenced was PBMCs. This clonotype was sampled from a girl between 5 and 17 years old in good health and CMV-seropositive. The chain is built from TRBV7-2 and TRBJ2-7; D may be TRBD2 (5 bases). CDR3 in DNA: TGTGCCAGCAGCTTAGTGGGAGAATCGGGCGAGCAGTACTTC. Its protein product is CASSLVGESGEQYF.